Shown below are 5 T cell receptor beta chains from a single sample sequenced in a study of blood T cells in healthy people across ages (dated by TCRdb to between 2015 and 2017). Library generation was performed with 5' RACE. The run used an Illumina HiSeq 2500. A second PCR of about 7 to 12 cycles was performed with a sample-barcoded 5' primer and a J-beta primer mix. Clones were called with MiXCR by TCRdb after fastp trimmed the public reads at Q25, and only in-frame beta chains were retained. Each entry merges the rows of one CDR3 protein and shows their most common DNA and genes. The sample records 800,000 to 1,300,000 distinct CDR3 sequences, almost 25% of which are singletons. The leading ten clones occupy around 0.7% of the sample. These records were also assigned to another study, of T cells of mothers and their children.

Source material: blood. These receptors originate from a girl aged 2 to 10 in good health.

CDR3 loop: CASSQFGFMNTEAFF. DNA of the CDR3: TGTGCCAGCAGCCAGTTCGGATTCATGAACACTGAAGCTTTCTTT. The chain is built from TRBV7-2 and TRBJ1-1, with D unresolved. This CDR3 contains 15 residues. V lost 5 bases and J 0 bases, leaving 13 bases between the germline ends. Germline V CDR1 and CDR2: SGHTA, FQGNSA.

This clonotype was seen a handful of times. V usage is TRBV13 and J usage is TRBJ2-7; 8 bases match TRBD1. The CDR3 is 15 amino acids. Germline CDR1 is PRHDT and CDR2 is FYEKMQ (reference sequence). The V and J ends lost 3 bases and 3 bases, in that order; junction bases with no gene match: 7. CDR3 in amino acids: CASSFSGQVVYEQYF. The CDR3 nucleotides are TGTGCCAGCAGCTTTTCGGGACAGGTGGTCTACGAGCAGTACTTC.

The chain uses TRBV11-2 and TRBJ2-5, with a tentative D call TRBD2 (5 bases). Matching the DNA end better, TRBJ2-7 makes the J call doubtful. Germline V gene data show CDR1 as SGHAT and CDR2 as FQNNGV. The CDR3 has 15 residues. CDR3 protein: CASSLEGLGGNEQYF. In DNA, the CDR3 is TGTGCCAGCAGCTTAGAAGGTCTAGGAGGAAACGAGCAGTACTTC.

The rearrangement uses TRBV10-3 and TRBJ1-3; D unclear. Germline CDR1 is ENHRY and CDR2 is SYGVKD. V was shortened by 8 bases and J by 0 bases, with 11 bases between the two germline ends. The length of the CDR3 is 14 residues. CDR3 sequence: CAIGGKSSGNTIYF. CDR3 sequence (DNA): TGTGCCATCGGTGGGAAAAGCTCTGGAAACACCATATATTTT.

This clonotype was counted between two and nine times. The CDR3 nucleotides read TGCAGCGTTGAACTTACAGACTATCAAGAGACCCAGTACTTC. It specifies CSVELTDYQETQYF. The chain joins TRBV29-1 to TRBJ2-5; tentatively, D is TRBD2 (5 bases). CDR3 size: 14 residues. V was cut by 2 bases and J by 2 bases, with 12 bases left in between. Germline CDR1 is SQVTM and CDR2 is ANQGSEA.